The clone carrying this T cell receptor beta chain has just a few counts. Antigen unknown. This sample was taken from a study of T cell repertoires in cytomegalovirus infection. Study-wide background: CMV infection and matching HLA type were both indicated by public TCR beta signatures. Study-level points and caveats: HLA-C-restricted CMV clonotypes gave the most frequent clonotype in two of eight donors.

V lost 3 bases and J 0 bases, leaving 8 bases between the germline ends. Germline CDR1 reads LNHDA; CDR2 reads SQIVND (reference sequence). The CDR3 runs 15 residues. TCRdb used MiXCR to reprocess the reads, holding one entry per CDR3 protein. This table has approximately 750,000 distinct CDR3 sequences, 35% to 45% appearing once. This TCR was recovered from a human donor in good health (CMV status not recorded). Some clones in this sample may be carry-over from other donors' samples. The chain employs TRBV19 and TRBJ2-2; D call uncertain. Sample: PBMCs. The CDR3 sequence is CASSIVSTNTGELFF. The CDR3 nucleotides are TGTGCCAGTAGTATTGTTTCGACGAACACCGGGGAGCTGTTTTTT.